The 22 T cell receptor beta chains given below trace back to one sample, sequenced in a study of blood T cells in healthy people across ages. Combining a sample-barcoded 5' primer with a J-beta primer mix, a second PCR ran for roughly 7 to 12 cycles. TCRdb reanalysed the 5' RACE reads using MiXCR and keeps one entry per CDR3 protein. This table holds about 540,000 distinct CDR3 sequences, more than 20% found once. These data were likewise used in another study, on T cells of mothers and their children.

The sequencing sample was made of blood. The source is a boy aged 5-17 years in good health.

The chain combines TRBV29-1 with TRBJ1-1; D gene unclear. The V end was cut by 5 bases, the J end by 6 bases, with 13 bases between. This CDR3 contains 12 residues. The germline CDR1 and CDR2 sequences are SQVTM and ANQGSEA. The CDR3 reads CSVRDLRPEAFF. In DNA, the CDR3 is TGCAGCGTTCGGGATCTCAGGCCTGAAGCTTTCTTT.

This clonotype was found a few times. This sequence joins TRBV29-1 and TRBJ1-3; D is uncertain. Germline assignment: CDR1 SQVTM and CDR2 ANQGSEA. Deletions cut 7 bases from V and 0 bases from J, with 7 bases between. The CDR3 loop spans 12 amino acids. The DNA of the CDR3 is TGCAGCGCGCAGTACTCTGGAAACACCATATATTTT. This sequence encodes CSAQYSGNTIYF. The whole variable domain, remainder taken from reference TRBV29-1 and TRBJ1-3, is SAVISQKPSRDICQRGTSLTIQCQVDSQVTMMFWYRQQPGQSLTLIATANQGSEATYESGFVIDKFPISRPNLTFSTLTVSNMSPEDSSIYLCSAQYSGNTIYFGEGSWLTVV.

This clonotype appeared many times. This chain links TRBV9 with TRBJ2-1; no definite D call. CDR1 and CDR2 from the germline V gene are SGDLS and YYNGEE. Trimming cost V 6 bases and J 2 bases, with 9 bases left between them. The CDR3 spans 13 residues. The CDR3: CASNRPTYNEQFF. The CDR3 nucleotides read TGTGCCAGCAACCGACCAACCTACAATGAGCAGTTCTTC.

This clonotype has only a few counts. Mismatch with germline at one junction end may stem from a read error. The chain employs TRBV20-1 and TRBJ2-7; 10 nucleotides line up with TRBD1. The CDR3 runs 17 residues. Per the germline V gene, CDR1 is DFQATT and CDR2 is SNEGSKA (reference sequence). Written as DNA, the CDR3 is TGCAGTGCCATAAAACGACCCCGGGACAGGGGACGGTACGAGCAGTATTTC. As protein: CSAIKRPRDRGRYEQYF.

This clonotype was seen more than once but under ten times. V is TRBV6-9 and J is TRBJ1-4, with D perhaps matching TRBD1 (6 bases). Trimming shortened V by 5 bases and J by 7 bases, and 26 bases separated the two germline ends. This CDR3 is 18 amino acids long. CDR1 and CDR2 from the germline V gene are MNHGY and SVAAGI. Here the CDR3 DNA reads TGTGCCAGCAGTCTTCCCAGGATCAAAACCAAAGGGGGTGAAAAACTGTTTTTT. This encodes CASSLPRIKTKGGEKLFF.

This clonotype has only a few counts. The genes are TRBV6-2 or TRBV6-3 and TRBJ1-2, with no clear D. V lost 5 bases and J 4 bases, leaving 8 bases between the germline ends. CDR3 length: 12 residues. Germline V lookup: CDR1 MNHEY, CDR2 SVGEGT. CDR3 coding DNA: TGTGCCAGCAGTGAAGGACGCTATGGCTACACCTTC. It is translated as CASSEGRYGYTF.

This clonotype showed up many times. At one of its ends the junction is not consistent with the germline gene, which may arise from a read error. This sequence joins TRBV7-6 and TRBJ2-5; 9 bases match TRBD1. The last part of the DNA fits TRBJ2-7 better; the J call may be wrong. Germline values: CDR1 SGHVS, CDR2 FNYEAQ. The CDR3 sequence is 15 residues long. The CDR3 region is CASSLAGTGRYEQYF. The CDR3 nucleotides read TGCGCCAGCAGCTTGGCCGGGACAGGGCGCTACGAGCAGTACTTC.

J is TRBJ2-7 and V is TRBV9; tentative D call: TRBD2 (6 bases). The CDR3 contains 13 residues. Germline lookup yields CDR1 SGDLS and CDR2 YYNGEE. V was pared by 0 bases and J by 5 bases, with 9 bases between. CDR3 sequence reads: CASSVAGEDEQYF. The CDR3, as DNA: TGTGCCAGCAGCGTAGCGGGGGAGGACGAGCAGTACTTC.

This clonotype has more than one count but fewer than ten. The chain employs TRBV6-2 or TRBV6-3 and TRBJ1-1; maybe TRBD1 (5 bases). CDR3 length: 13 amino acids. The ends were cut back, 5 bases at V and 1 base at J, with 8 bases in the middle. Germline CDR1 MNHEY, CDR2 SVGEGT. In DNA, the CDR3 is TGTGCCAGCAGTACCAGGGAGAACACTGAAGCTTTCTTT. It is translated as CASSTRENTEAFF.

There are a few counts of this clonotype. V and J are TRBV18 and TRBJ2-1; TRBD2 matches 10 bases. V lost 3 bases, J lost 0 bases, and 8 bases stayed unmatched. CDR1 is KGHSH and CDR2 is LQKENI in the germline V gene. The CDR3 runs to 18 residues. CDR3 sequence: CASSPLSSGGSSYNEQFF. CDR3 sequence (DNA): TGTGCCAGCTCACCGCTTTCTAGCGGGGGTAGCTCCTACAATGAGCAGTTCTTC.

Concerning this clonotype: The junction does not match germline at one end; this may be a read error. The rearrangement links TRBV7-9 to TRBJ2-3; 10 bases fit TRBD1. From germline, CDR1 is SEHNR and CDR2 FQNEAQ (reference sequence). The CDR3 contains 15 residues. The CDR3 DNA sequence: TGTGCCAACAGCGACGGACAGGGGGTTTTGGATACGCAGTATTTT. Translated, it gives CANSDGQGVLDTQYF.

Worth noting for this clonotype: At one end, the junction sequence differs from germline, possibly due to a read error. The chain recombines TRBV20-1 with TRBJ2-5; 7 bases fit TRBD2. Germline values: CDR1 DFQATT, CDR2 SNEGSKA (reference sequence). The CDR3 extends over 15 amino acids. The CDR3 protein is CSARDWGGKQETQYF. As DNA, the CDR3 is TGCAGCGCTAGAGATTGGGGAGGGAAACAAGAGACCCAGTACTTC.

As for this clonotype: Given the absence of the conserved phenylalanine or tryptophan at the CDR3 end, a read error is likely. V and J are TRBV7-2 and TRBJ2-7; TRBD2 matches 9 bases. Losses at the gene ends were 5 bases for V and 3 bases for J; bases not matched to a gene: 11. This CDR3 region has 16 residues. The germline V gene encodes CDR1 SGHTA and CDR2 FQGNSA. The CDR3 sequence is CASSLRLAEGFYEQYL. For the CDR3, the DNA is TGTGCCAGCAGCCTGCGACTAGCGGAAGGGTTCTACGAGCAGTACCTC.

The gene calls are TRBV20-1 and TRBJ1-2; D gene uncertain. Germline V lookup: CDR1 DFQATT, CDR2 SNEGSKA (reference sequence). The CDR3 has 9 residues. Trimming took 8 bases from V and 5 from J, leaving 6 bases between them. This CDR3 reads CSYHYGYTF. CDR3 sequence (DNA): TGCAGTTATCATTATGGCTACACCTTC.

This clonotype was counted only a few times. The chain uses TRBV29-1 and TRBJ2-5; 7 nucleotides agree with TRBD1. Germline CDR1 SQVTM, CDR2 ANQGSEA. After removal of 6 bases from V and 11 bases from J, the junction contained 12 bases not matched to a gene. This CDR3 is built from 12 residues. CDR3: CSVGQLSYGQYF. CDR3 bases: TGCAGCGTGGGACAGCTGTCCTACGGGCAGTACTTC.

There are many counts of this clonotype. An end of the junction does not agree with germline; a read error may underlie this. The V and J genes are TRBV4-3 and TRBJ2-5; 10 bases fit TRBD1. This CDR3 region has 14 residues. CDR1 and CDR2 (germline): LGHNA, YSLEER. CDR3 amino acids: CASSQGQGRETQYF. The CDR3 region has the DNA TGTGCCAGCAGCCAGGGACAGGGGAGAGAGACCCAGTACTTC.

This clonotype occurred once. The chain combines TRBV4-1 with TRBJ1-5, with 12 bases identical to TRBD1. Per the germline V gene, CDR1 is MGHRA and CDR2 is YSYEKL. V trimming: 4 bases; J trimming: 6 bases; junction bases outside the gene matches: 4. This CDR3 is built from 15 residues. This CDR3 reads CASSRDRGPAQPQHF. In nucleotides, the CDR3 is TGCGCCAGCAGCCGGGACAGGGGGCCGGCTCAGCCCCAGCATTTT.

The chain joins TRBV6-6 to TRBJ2-7; 9 bases are a match to TRBD2. Germline V gives CDR1 MNHNY, CDR2 SVGAGI (reference sequence). This CDR3 has 16 residues. Trimming at V came to 0 bases and at J to 3 bases, leaving 6 bases not matched to a gene. CDR3: CASSYSTSGFIYEQYF. The CDR3 DNA follows: TGTGCCAGCAGTTACTCGACTAGCGGATTTATCTACGAGCAGTACTTC.

Only a few counts were recorded for this clonotype. The V and J genes are TRBV19 and TRBJ2-7; TRBD1 is a possible D gene (6 bases). V was pared by 4 bases and J by 1 base, with 8 bases between. The CDR3 has 13 residues. In germline, CDR1 is LNHDA, CDR2 SQIVND (reference sequence). CDR3 nucleotide sequence: TGTGCCAGTAGTAGGACAGTGTCCTACGAGCAGTACTTC. It translates to CASSRTVSYEQYF.

This clonotype was found a few times. V gene TRBV6-1 combines with J gene TRBJ2-5; a weak D match, TRBD1 (5 bases). The CDR3 is 13 amino acids. Trimming cost V 1 base and J 6 bases, with 9 bases left between them. CDR1 and CDR2 (germline): MNHNS, SASEGT. The CDR3: CASSEGQRQTQYF. The DNA for the CDR3 is TGTGCCAGCAGTGAAGGACAGCGACAGACCCAGTACTTC.

Only a few counts were recorded for this clonotype. The chain employs TRBV3-1 and TRBJ1-2; 10 bases map to TRBD1. CDR3 length: 14 amino acids. Trimming removed 3 bases from V and 13 bases from J; junction bases left unmatched: 11. The germline CDR1 and CDR2 sequences are LGHDT and YNNKEL (reference sequence). CDR3 loop: CASSHPTGTGETTF. The CDR3 coding sequence is TGTGCCAGCAGCCACCCTACCGGGACAGGGGAAACCACCTTC.

This clonotype was observed a handful of times. The CDR3: CASSLAVGPPQETQYF. The CDR3 region has the DNA TGTGCCAGCAGCTTAGCGGTCGGGCCGCCCCAAGAGACCCAGTACTTC. The V call is TRBV7-2, the J call TRBJ2-5; D is uncertain. Germline loops: CDR1 SGHTA, CDR2 FQGNSA. The CDR3 runs to 16 residues. V lost 0 bases and J lost 1, with 12 bases in between.